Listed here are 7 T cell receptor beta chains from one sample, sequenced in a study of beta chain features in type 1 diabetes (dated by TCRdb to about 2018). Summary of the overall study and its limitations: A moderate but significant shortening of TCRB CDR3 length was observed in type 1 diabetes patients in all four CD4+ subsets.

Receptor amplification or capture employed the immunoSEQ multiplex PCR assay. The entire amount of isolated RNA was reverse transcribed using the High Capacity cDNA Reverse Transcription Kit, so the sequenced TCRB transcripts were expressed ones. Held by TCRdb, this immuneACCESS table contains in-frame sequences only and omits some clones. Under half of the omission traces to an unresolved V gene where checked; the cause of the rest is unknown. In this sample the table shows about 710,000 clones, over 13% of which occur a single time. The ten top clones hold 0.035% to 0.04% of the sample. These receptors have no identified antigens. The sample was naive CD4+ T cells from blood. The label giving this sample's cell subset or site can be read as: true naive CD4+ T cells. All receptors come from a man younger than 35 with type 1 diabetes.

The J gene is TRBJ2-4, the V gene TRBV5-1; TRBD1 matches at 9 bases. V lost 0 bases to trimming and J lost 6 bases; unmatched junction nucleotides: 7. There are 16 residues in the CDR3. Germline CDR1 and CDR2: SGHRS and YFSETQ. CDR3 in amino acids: CASSLAEGGQGNIQYF. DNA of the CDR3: TGCGCCAGCAGCTTGGCCGAAGGGGGACAGGGAAACATTCAGTACTTC.

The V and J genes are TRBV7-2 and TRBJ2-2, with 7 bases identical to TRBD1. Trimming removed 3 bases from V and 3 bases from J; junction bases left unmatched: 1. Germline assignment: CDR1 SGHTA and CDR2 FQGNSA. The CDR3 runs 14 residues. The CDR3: CASSFDRDTGELFF. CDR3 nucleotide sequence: TGTGCCAGCAGCTTCGACAGGGACACCGGGGAGCTGTTTTTT.

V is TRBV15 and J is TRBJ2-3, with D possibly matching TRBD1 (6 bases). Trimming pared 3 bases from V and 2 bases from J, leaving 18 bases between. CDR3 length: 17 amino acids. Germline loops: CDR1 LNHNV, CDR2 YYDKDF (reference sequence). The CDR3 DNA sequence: TGTGCCACCAGCAGGGATAGGGACAACCCTTCCACAGATACGCAGTATTTT. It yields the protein CATSRDRDNPSTDTQYF.

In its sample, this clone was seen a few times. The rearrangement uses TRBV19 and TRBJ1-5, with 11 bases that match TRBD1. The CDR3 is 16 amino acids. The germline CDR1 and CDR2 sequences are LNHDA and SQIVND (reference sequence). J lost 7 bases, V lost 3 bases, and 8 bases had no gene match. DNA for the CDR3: TGTGCCAGTAGTATGGACAGGGGGCCTCGCGGACAGCCCCAGCATTTT. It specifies CASSMDRGPRGQPQHF.

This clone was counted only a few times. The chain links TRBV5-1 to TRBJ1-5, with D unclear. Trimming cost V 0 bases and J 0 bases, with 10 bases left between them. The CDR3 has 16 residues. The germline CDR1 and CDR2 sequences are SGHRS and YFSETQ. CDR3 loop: CASSLGEVYSNQPQHF. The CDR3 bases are TGCGCCAGCAGCTTGGGGGAGGTGTATAGCAATCAGCCCCAGCATTTT.

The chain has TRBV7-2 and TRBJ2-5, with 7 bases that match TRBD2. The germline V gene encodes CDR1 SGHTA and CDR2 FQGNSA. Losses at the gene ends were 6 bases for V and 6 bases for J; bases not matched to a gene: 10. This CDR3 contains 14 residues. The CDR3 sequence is CASSPTSTVQTQYF. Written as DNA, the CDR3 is TGTGCCAGCAGTCCGACTAGCACTGTGCAGACCCAGTACTTC.

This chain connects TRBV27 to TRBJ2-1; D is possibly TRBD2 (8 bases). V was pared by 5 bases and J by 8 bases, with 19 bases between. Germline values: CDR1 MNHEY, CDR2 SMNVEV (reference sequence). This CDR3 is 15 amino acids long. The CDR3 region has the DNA TGTGCCAGCAGTCCCCGGACAGGAGCGGGGGATGAGCAGTTCTTC. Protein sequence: CASSPRTGAGDEQFF.